This T cell receptor (beta chain) emerged from a study of identical twins listed by TCRdb under 2016. Study-level background: The study deep-sequenced TCR alpha and beta repertoires from monozygotic twins, unrelated adults of various ages and cord blood to test whether fetal clonotypes persist. To rule out contamination, replicate twin experiments were performed at different times with different library preparation protocols.

The germline V gene sets CDR1 to SGHVS and CDR2 to FQNEAQ. V lost 4 bases and J lost 6 bases; the stretch between them is 9 bases long. The cysteine opens and the phenylalanine closes a CDR3 of 12 amino acids. Only CDR3 DNA remains: 36 bases, in frame from the first base. All donors were healthy Caucasians. Three pairs of female monozygotic twins, all aged about 18 to 29 years, made up the twin cohort. Peripheral blood mononuclear cells were the source from which RNA for the TCR libraries was isolated. The library was made by 5' RACE. The instrument was an Illumina HiSeq 2000. Template switching introduced a universal primer binding site; the final cDNA contained a unique molecular identifier, enabling accurate counting of TCR cDNA molecules. Specific primers in the conserved constant-segment region were used to synthesize first-strand cDNA for the TCR alpha and beta chains. Each cDNA library was double barcoded, with a SMART-Mk sample barcode plus Illumina barcodes, to control for contamination. TruSeq adapter sequences, together with Illumina sample barcodes, were added in two successive PCR steps. The TCR alpha and beta cDNA libraries were sequenced on the Illumina HiSeq platform using custom primers. The published analysis was carried out like this. Raw reads were processed with MiGEC to extract unique molecular identifiers, and MiXCR was used to determine CDR3 positions. For each individual, recombination models were inferred using an EM algorithm with the repgenHMM and IGoR tools. Shared clonotypes were analyzed with the tcR package in R, and sharing was normalized by the product of cloneset sizes. To study raw recombination without the effects of thymic and clonal selection, out-of-frame nonproductive sequences were analyzed. Through fastp at Q25 and MiXCR, TCRdb rebuilt clones from the public reads, retaining in-frame beta chains. One record per CDR3 amino acid sequence lists the most common genes and DNA. The V and J calls, along with clone size, are taken from TCRdb and not from the paper's own processing. This sample holds fewer than 650,000 distinct CDR3 sequences; 7% to 7.5% were observed only once. The top ten hold less than 2% of the sample.

Overall study results and their limits: Invariant T cells such as MAIT and iNKT could partly confound zero-insertion analyses, though diverse VJ usage argued against this for most clonotypes. Compared with coincidental sharing between unrelated individuals, an excess of low generation-probability sequences was observed among out-of-frame TCR alpha sequences shared between twins. Because the same donors could not be followed over many years, the conclusions depended on cross-sectional statistical analysis. Fewer insertions were carried by abundant cord blood beta clonotypes, a similar but weaker trend appeared in young adult naive repertoires, and no such trend appeared in memory repertoires. In monozygotic twins, out-of-frame TCR alpha sharing was systematically underestimated by recombination models, although the models agreed with sharing between unrelated individuals. A weaker excess of twin sharing was found in beta out-of-frame sequences because the signal-to-noise ratio was lowered by fewer shared sequences.

This clonotype has a handful of counts. This clone's antigen is unknown. Qualities for individual bases were not recorded, and no much larger clone is one base off. The same sample was also studied in work on yellow fever vaccine responses in identical twins. Reported in the second study: The T cell response to vaccination in identical twins was reported by the authors to appear partly convergent and partly personalized. In identical twins, the study followed T cell clones that responded to the vaccine with precision.

The TCR sequence derives from a woman between 18 and 30 years old in good health. Here the chain combines TRBV7-8 and TRBJ1-1, and TRBD1 may be the D gene, going by 5 matching bases. Sequenced: PBMCs. The DNA sequence is as follows: TGTGCCAGCAGCTCGGTAGGGGCTGAAGCTTTCTTT. This gives the protein CASSSVGAEAFF. The full variable domain, completed from the reference TRBV7-8 and TRBJ1-1 proteins outside the CDR3, reads GAGVSQSPRYKVAKRGQDVALRCDPISGHVSLFWYQQALGQGPEFLTYFQNEAQLDKSGLPSDRFFAERPEGSVSTLKIQRTQQEDSAVYLCASSSVGAEAFFGQGTRLTVV.